The rows below give T cell receptor beta chains drawn from one sample of a study of T cells of healthy individuals. TCRdb reprocessed the 5' RACE reads with MiXCR, giving one entry per CDR3 protein. The sample contains around 98,000 distinct CDR3 sequences, approximately 15% of which appear only once. The receptor set was obtained from a human donor in good health. Both conserved end residues are part of each CDR3. A D gene is named only where the DNA matches it firmly. Only some rows state a clone size, as once, few, many or a class for expanded clones.

>-|many|TRBJ1-1|TRBV7-3
CASSLGGHQSAEAFF
TGTGCCAGCAGCTTGGGTGGCCACCAAAGCGCTGAAGCTTTCTTT
>-|-|TRBJ1-1|TRBV11-2
CASSLDRLTEAFF
TGTGCCAGCAGCTTAGATAGACTCACTGAAGCTTTCTTT
>-|few|TRBJ2-1|TRBV6-6
CAIGNYLNEQFF
TGTGCCATCGGAAACTATCTAAATGAGCAGTTCTTC
>-|-|TRBJ2-1|TRBV2
CASNNNEQFF
TGTGCCAGCAATAACAATGAGCAGTTCTTC
>-|few|TRBJ1-5|TRBV20-1
CSARPGSDGNQPQHF
TGCAGTGCTAGACCAGGGAGTGATGGGAATCAGCCCCAGCATTTT
>-|-|TRBJ2-6|TRBV28
CASSYLFLKGGMSGANVLTF
TGTGCCAGCAGTTATCTTTTCTTAAAGGGCGGAATGTCTGGGGCCAACGTCCTGACTTTC
>-|many|TRBJ2-1|TRBV7-9
CASSHPIGSYNEQFF
TGTGCCAGCAGCCACCCCATAGGCTCCTACAATGAGCAGTTCTTC
>TRBD2|-|TRBJ2-4|TRBV28
CASSLPGGWAKNIQYF
TGTGCCAGCAGTTTACCGGGGGGGTGGGCCAAAAACATTCAGTACTTC
>TRBD1|many|TRBJ2-5|TRBV12-3/TRBV12-4
CASSADRGEETQYF
TGTGCCAGCAGTGCTGACAGGGGAGAAGAGACCCAGTACTTC
>TRBD1|-|TRBJ2-1|TRBV3-1
CASSPGQGHNEQFF
TGTGCCAGCAGCCCGGGACAGGGGCATAATGAGCAGTTCTTC
>-|-|TRBJ2-5|TRBV27
CAGSSYYGGTQYF
TGTGCCGGCAGTTCCTATTACGGCGGGACCCAGTACTTC
>TRBD2|-|TRBJ2-5|TRBV20-1
CSAKSGRGRETQYF
TGCAGTGCTAAGTCCGGGAGGGGACGGGAGACCCAGTACTTC
>-|-|TRBJ1-6|TRBV4-3
CASSQESNRVGNSPLHF
TGCGCCAGCAGCCAAGAATCAAACAGAGTTGGAAATTCACCCCTCCACTTT
>-|few|TRBJ2-3|TRBV15
CATSRDGTAGTDTQYF
TGTGCCACCAGCAGAGATGGGACGGCCGGCACAGATACGCAGTATTTT
>TRBD2|many|TRBJ2-1|TRBV28
CASSFWGGVKASYNEQFF
TGTGCCAGCAGTTTTTGGGGGGGGGTAAAGGCCTCCTACAATGAGCAGTTCTTC
>-|-|TRBJ2-7|TRBV2
CASSAYDTRF
TGTGCCAGCAGTGCCTATGATACTAGGTTC
>-|few|TRBJ2-3|TRBV25-1
CASSAWITDTQYF
TGTGCCAGCAGTGCCTGGATCACAGATACGCAGTATTTT
>-|-|TRBJ1-1|TRBV3-1
CASSQDPTEAFF
TGTGCCAGCAGCCAAGATCCCACTGAAGCTTTCTTT
>TRBD2|-|TRBJ2-7|TRBV12-3/TRBV12-4
CASTSSGLDREQYF
TGTGCCAGCACCTCCTCGGGACTAGACCGCGAGCAGTACTTC
>-|many|TRBJ1-6|TRBV11-2
CASSLEGFSPLHF
TGTGCCAGCAGCTTGGAGGGGTTTTCACCCCTCCACTTT
>TRBD1|-|TRBJ1-2|TRBV5-5
CASSPGGANYGYTF
TGTGCCAGCAGCCCAGGGGGTGCTAACTATGGCTACACCTTC
>TRBD1|few|TRBJ1-6|TRBV28
CASRPGGTGWPLHF
TGTGCCAGCAGGCCGGGGGGGACAGGGTGGCCCCTCCACTTT
>-|-|TRBJ1-1|TRBV7-9
CASSPSGTEAFF
TGTGCCAGCAGCCCAAGCGGCACTGAAGCTTTCTTT
>-|few|TRBJ1-5|TRBV20-1
CSAREPPSSQPQHF
TGCAGTGCTAGAGAACCCCCCAGTAGTCAGCCCCAGCATTTT
>TRBD2|few|TRBJ2-3|TRBV18
CASSASGGPRDTQYF
TGTGCCAGCTCGGCAAGCGGGGGCCCCAGGGATACGCAGTATTTT
>TRBD2|many|TRBJ2-1|TRBV4-3
CASSQEALAGAEQFF
TGCGCCAGCAGCCAAGAAGCGCTAGCGGGTGCTGAGCAGTTCTTC
>TRBD1|few|TRBJ2-1|TRBV5-6
CASSLRTGLNEQFF
TGTGCCAGCAGCCTACGGACAGGGTTGAATGAGCAGTTCTTC
>TRBD2|-|TRBJ2-7|TRBV6-6
CASSYSIVLAGKRYEQYF
TGTGCCAGCAGTTACTCGATTGTCCTAGCGGGCAAACGGTACGAGCAGTACTTC
>-|many|TRBJ1-1|TRBV29-1
CSVGRGDTEAFF
TGCAGCGTGGGGAGGGGGGATACTGAAGCTTTCTTT